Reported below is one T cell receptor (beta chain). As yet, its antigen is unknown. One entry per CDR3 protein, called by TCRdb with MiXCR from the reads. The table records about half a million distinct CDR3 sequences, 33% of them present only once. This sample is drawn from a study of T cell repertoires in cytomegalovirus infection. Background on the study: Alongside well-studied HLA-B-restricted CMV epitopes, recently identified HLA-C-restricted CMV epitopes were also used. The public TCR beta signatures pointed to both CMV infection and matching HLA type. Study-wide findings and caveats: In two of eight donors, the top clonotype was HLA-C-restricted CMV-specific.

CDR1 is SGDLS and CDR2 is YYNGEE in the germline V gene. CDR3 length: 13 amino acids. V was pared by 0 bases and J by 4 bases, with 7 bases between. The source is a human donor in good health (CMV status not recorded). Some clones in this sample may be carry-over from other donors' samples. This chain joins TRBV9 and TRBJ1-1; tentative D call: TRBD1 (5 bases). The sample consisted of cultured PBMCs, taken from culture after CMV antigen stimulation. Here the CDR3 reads CASSVGGSTEAFF. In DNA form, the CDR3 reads TGTGCCAGCAGCGTAGGGGGGAGCACTGAAGCTTTCTTT. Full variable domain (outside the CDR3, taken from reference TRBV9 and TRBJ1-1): DSGVTQTPKHLITATGQRVTLRCSPRSGDLSVYWYQQSLDQGLQFLIQYYNGEERAKGNILERFSAQQFPDLHSELNLSSLELGDSALYFCASSVGGSTEAFFGQGTRLTVV.